This T cell receptor beta chain came from a study of blood T cell repertoires in COVID-19 (dated by TCRdb to 2018 to 2021). Broadly, across the study: Samples covering the acute and convalescent phases of COVID-19 were provided by collaborators in the United States, Italy and Spain. The material from the prospective study consisted of cDNA or gDNA derived from T cells, B-cell-depleted T cells, or PBMCs. Deeply sampled blood TCRbeta repertoires from subjects exposed to, actively infected with, or recovered from COVID-19 were included in the dataset. The repertoires were released in a freely available public database intended as a resource for research on the immune response to SARS-CoV-2. The samples were drawn from two sources: the first 160 participants of the ongoing ImmuneRACE study, and 1,254 subjects contributed by 6 global collaborators. Sample metadata almost always included a de-identified subject ID, COVID-19 status, age in years and sex. Where HLA class I and class II types were available, the types were taken from metadata supplied by the sample provider, not from assay-based typing.

This clone appeared a single time. Its binding antigen is unknown. Base qualities were left out, and no much larger clone turns up one base away. Each collaborating institution followed its own protocols to collect whole blood in K2EDTA tubes. For TCRbeta analysis, collaborators shipped samples as frozen whole blood, isolated PBMCs, or DNA extracted from either of those sample types. Paper-wide results and their limitations: The quantity of clinical and demographic metadata differed by source and by participant and was supplied without curation.

TCRbeta CDR3 regions were amplified from genomic DNA by means of the immunoSEQ Assay, a bias-controlled multiplex PCR. Per the source publication's procedure: Within the assay, amplification of reference gene primers was used to estimate how many nucleated cells each sample contained. To quantify the absolute abundance of each unique TCRbeta CDR3 rearrangement, sequence reads were collapsed and filtered. For each sample, productive Simpson clonality was calculated by taking the square root of Simpson's diversity index across productive rearrangements. This immuneACCESS table, as held by TCRdb, lists in-frame sequences with V and J called but not all clones. Of the missing ones, under half trace to an unresolved V gene in checked studies; the others have no known cause. D and trimming were read from the DNA, whereas the V and J calls and clone size are those reported in that table. Here the sample has about 64,000 clones; roughly 84% occur a single time. 3.5% to 4% of the sample comes from the top ten.

CDR1 SGHRS and CDR2 YFSETQ were looked up in the germline V gene. V lost 0 bases and J lost 3 bases; the stretch between them is 9 bases long. Including the terminal cysteine and phenylalanine, the CDR3 comprises 14 residues. Only the CDR3 DNA stays, 42 bases, in frame from base 1. This clonotype was sampled from a man aged 65-85 years with acute or convalescent COVID-19. Sequences were obtained from peripheral blood. In this chain, TRBV5-1 is recombined with TRBJ1-2; the D gene is perhaps TRBD1, on 5 matching bases. The DNA sequence is TGCGCCAGCAGCTTGGACCAGGGTTACTATGGCTACACCTTC. The resulting protein is CASSLDQGYYGYTF.